The TCR beta chain under discussion was sequenced for a study of cytomegalovirus exposure and HLA in healthy donors. The CDR3 contains 14 residues. Trimming left V 0 bases short and J 10 bases short, with 16 bases between. CDR1 is LGHNA, CDR2 YNFKEQ, per germline. The repertoire was sequenced with immunoSEQ multiplex PCR; TCRdb's copy has only in-frame clones and lacks some. The data show almost 65,000 clones, with around 89% seen just once and over 1.5% held by the top ten. Sequencing was performed on PBMCs. The TCR was taken from a woman between 18 and 30 years old in good health and CMV-seronegative. This chain connects TRBV4-2 to TRBJ2-7; tentative D call: TRBD1 (5 bases). The CDR3 spells CASSQEQVATRQYF. CDR3 sequence (DNA): TGTGCCAGCAGCCAAGAACAGGTAGCCACACGCCAGTACTTC.